The following is a T cell receptor (beta chain) sequence with its context. The antigen is undetermined. Repertoires were generated with immunoSEQ multiplex PCR, while TCRdb's copy carries only in-frame clones and drops some. The table has approximately 1,000,000 clones, approximately 80% seen once. This CDR3 contains 16 residues. Germline trimming cut 5 bases from V and 6 bases from J; bases unmatched to any gene: 11. Germline CDR1 SEHNR, CDR2 FQNEAQ (reference sequence). The sample belongs to a study of shared clonotypes between healthy human individuals. In the study overall: Two female and three male donors aged 18 to 49 were enrolled. Study-wide findings and caveats: In general, naive subsets displayed greater estimated richness than memory subsets did. Among a few donors, roughly 5% of naive CD4 clonotypes were found in common.

Both subsets, CD45RA+ naive and CD45RA-negative memory, were split from the CD4+ cells. Sequenced: memory CD4+ T cells from PBMCs. Subset: CD45RA-negative fraction. The chain links TRBV7-9 to TRBJ2-2; TRBD2 matches 8 bases. The TCR sequence derives from a man between 18 and 29 years old in good health. Some clones in this sample may be carry-over from other donors' samples. The CDR3 DNA is TGTGCCAGCAGCCTAACAAGCGGGAGTGGGTCCGGGGAGCTGTTTTTT. It is translated as CASSLTSGSGSGELFF.